This T cell receptor (beta chain) was found in a study of shared clonotypes between healthy human individuals. V lost 5 bases, J lost 3 bases, and 4 bases stayed unmatched. The length of the CDR3 is 15 residues. Germline values: CDR1 ENHRY, CDR2 SYGVKD. This was a deep-level run. DNA at 150 to 250 ng, 25,000 to 35,000 T cell genomes, went into sorted-subset replicate PCRs. The data were produced by immunoSEQ multiplex PCR, yet TCRdb's version contains in-frame clones alone and is incomplete. Among around 2.1 million clones listed, approximately 94% were seen once. All the donors were Caucasian adults who lived in Nashville, Tennessee. Remarks on this clone: Antigen specificity is unknown.

Findings and caveats of the study: Non-shared clonotypes displayed generation probabilities falling below those of clonotypes present in all four donors.

This clonotype was obtained from a man younger than 30 in good health. Sample: naive CD4+ T cells sorted from blood. Sample subset: CD45RA+ positively selected. The chain combines TRBV10-3 with TRBJ1-3; 10 bases agree with TRBD1. CDR3 sequence reads: CAISTGTGVGNTIYF. For the CDR3, the DNA is TGTGCCATCAGTACAGGGACAGGGGTTGGAAACACCATATATTTT.